The 14 T cell receptor beta chains reported below all come from one sample, sequenced in a study of blood T cell repertoires in COVID-19. TCRdb keeps only in-frame clones here, not all; method: immunoSEQ multiplex PCR. The table includes over 300,000 clones, approximately 90% detected once. Sequencing was performed on PBMCs or T cells enriched from blood (not recorded which). These TCRs come from a young woman who had recovered from COVID-19.

The chain has TRBV30 and TRBJ1-4; D unresolved. CDR3 length: 16 amino acids. Trimming pared 2 bases from V and 4 bases from J, leaving 17 bases between. CDR1 and CDR2 (germline): GTSNPN, SVGIG (reference sequence). The DNA of the CDR3 is TGTGCCTGGAGTCCCGGTGGTATCGCTGATAATGAAAAACTGTTTTTT. Its translation: CAWSPGGIADNEKLFF.

The CDR3 reads CASSENPRAGNEKLFF. In DNA form, the CDR3 reads TGTGCCAGCAGTGAAAACCCCAGGGCTGGTAATGAAAAACTGTTTTTT. The rearrangement uses TRBV25-1 and TRBJ1-4; TRBD1 might be the D (5 bases). CDR1 is MGHDK and CDR2 is SYGVNS in the germline V gene. V was pared by 2 bases and J by 4 bases, with 14 bases between. The CDR3 spans 16 residues.

The chain uses TRBV28 and TRBJ2-1, with D maybe TRBD2 (5 bases). Germline CDR1 MDHEN, CDR2 SYDVKM. The CDR3 covers 13 residues. Trimming took off 5 bases at V and 7 bases at J, with 12 bases between the two ends. The CDR3 bases are TGTGCCAGCAGTACTACACAGCGGAATGAGCAGTTCTTC. It yields the protein CASSTTQRNEQFF.

The chain is built from TRBV19 and TRBJ2-3, with D tentatively TRBD2 (6 bases). V lost 5 bases to trimming and J lost 0 bases, with 12 bases between them. Germline CDR1 is LNHDA and CDR2 is SQIVND (reference sequence). The CDR3 has 15 residues. Here the CDR3 reads CASSSLGGSTDTQYF. The CDR3 bases are TGTGCCAGTAGTTCCCTAGGAGGGAGCACAGATACGCAGTATTTT.

This clone turned up a few times. The chain links TRBV27 to TRBJ1-1, with 7 bases lining up with TRBD1. The J segment lost 1 base and the V segment lost 0 bases, leaving 2 bases of the junction unmatched. The CDR3 totals 15 residues. The germline CDR1 and CDR2 sequences are MNHEY and SMNVEV (reference sequence). The CDR3 spells CASSLSPGGNTEAFF. The CDR3 DNA reads as TGTGCCAGCAGTTTATCCCCAGGGGGGAACACTGAAGCTTTCTTT.

This chain joins TRBV5-8 and TRBJ2-6; D may be TRBD2 (6 bases). The V and J ends lost 3 bases and 4 bases respectively, with 20 bases between them. CDR3 size: 18 residues. Germline V gene sequence: CDR1 SGHTS, CDR2 YDEGEE. CDR3 sequence: CASSSGDGIYSGANVLTF. DNA of the CDR3: TGTGCCAGCAGCTCGGGGGACGGCATATATTCCGGGGCCAACGTCCTGACTTTC.

The rearrangement joins TRBV7-3 to TRBJ1-2; 8 nucleotides align to TRBD1. J was trimmed by 8 bases and V by 1 base; bases with no gene match: 12. Germline CDR1 is SGHTA and CDR2 is FQGTGA. This CDR3 comprises 16 residues. CDR3 sequence reads: CASSLNPTDRGSGYTF. The CDR3 bases are TGTGCCAGCAGCTTAAACCCTACTGACAGGGGTAGCGGCTACACCTTC.

V and J are TRBV5-5 and TRBJ1-1; maybe TRBD1 (6 bases). Germline CDR1 and CDR2: SGHKS and YYEKEE (reference sequence). Trimming shortened V by 0 bases and J by 3 bases, and 12 bases separated the two germline ends. This CDR3 has 15 amino acids. In DNA form, the CDR3 reads TGTGCCAGCAGCTTGGTTCCGGGACAATACACTGAAGCTTTCTTT. Its protein product is CASSLVPGQYTEAFF.

The chain carries TRBV30 and TRBJ1-5, with a tentative D call TRBD1 (5 bases). The ends were cut back, 0 bases at V and 0 bases at J, with 15 bases in the middle. Germline loops: CDR1 GTSNPN, CDR2 SVGIG (reference sequence). The CDR3 totals 17 residues. CDR3 sequence reads: CAWSVGTLLYSNQPQHF. CDR3 DNA sequence: TGTGCCTGGAGTGTTGGGACTCTCCTCTATAGCAATCAGCCCCAGCATTTT.

This clone is labeled medium-sized. The chain employs TRBV4-1 and TRBJ2-7; 7 nucleotides align to TRBD1. The CDR3 extends over 15 amino acids. Germline CDR1 and CDR2: MGHRA and YSYEKL. Trimming removed 1 base from V and 0 bases from J; junction bases left unmatched: 3. In nucleotides, the CDR3 is TGCGCCAGCAGCCAAGGCCGGGACAGCTCCTACGAGCAGTACTTC. This encodes CASSQGRDSSYEQYF.

The genes are TRBV7-9 and TRBJ1-3; maybe TRBD1 (6 bases). Germline CDR1 SEHNR, CDR2 FQNEAQ (reference sequence). V was cut by 3 bases and J by 3 bases, with 12 bases left in between. The CDR3 totals 15 residues. CDR3 coding DNA: TGTGCCAGCAGCTTCGAGGGGGAGGGTGGAAACACCATATATTTT. Protein sequence: CASSFEGEGGNTIYF.

The chain links TRBV13 to TRBJ2-1; 10 bases are a match to TRBD1. Trimming took 4 bases from V and 2 from J; bases not matched to a gene: 2. This CDR3 has 15 residues. Germline CDR1 reads PRHDT; CDR2 reads FYEKMQ (reference sequence). CDR3 in DNA: TGTGCCAGCAGCTCCGGGACAGGGGCCTACAATGAGCAGTTCTTC. As protein: CASSSGTGAYNEQFF.

The rearrangement uses TRBV6-5 and TRBJ2-7; 7 bases match TRBD1. V trimming: 8 bases; J trimming: 0 bases; junction bases outside the gene matches: 4. The CDR3 consists of 13 residues. CDR1 MNHEY and CDR2 SVGAGI come from the germline V gene. CDR3 DNA: TGTGCCAGCGGACAGGCCCCCTCCTACGAGCAGTACTTC. It specifies CASGQAPSYEQYF.

V and J are TRBV5-1 and TRBJ2-7; D is perhaps TRBD2 (5 bases). Germline lookup yields CDR1 SGHRS and CDR2 YFSETQ. Between the trimmed V and J ends, which lost 1 base and 3 bases, there was a span of 11 bases. CDR3 length equals 14 residues. The CDR3 DNA reads TGCGCCAGCAGCTTGCGTGGCGCGGGCTACGAGCAGTACTTC. Its translation is CASSLRGAGYEQYF.